This entry features one T cell receptor (beta chain) sequence. The same CDR3 arises from other DNA sequences in this sample as well. The data stem from a study of blood T cell repertoires in COVID-19. Only in-frame clones appear in the TCRdb table, and some are missing; sequencing was by immunoSEQ multiplex PCR. The data contain under 80,000 clones, about four fifths of them singletons. The germline V and J ends were trimmed by 5 bases and 2 bases, with 7 bases remaining between them. The germline gives CDR1 DFQATT, CDR2 SNEGSKA (reference sequence). The CDR3 is made up of 11 amino acids. Sequenced sample: peripheral blood. This clonotype was obtained from a human donor in a cohort sampled during active COVID-19. The genes are TRBV20-1 and TRBJ2-7, with D possibly matching TRBD2 (6 bases). The CDR3 is CSARGTYEQYF. The CDR3 coding sequence is TGCAGTGCTCGCGGGACCTACGAGCAGTACTTC.